The T cell receptor (beta chain) described here comes from a study of T-cell memory formation after mild COVID-19. 5'RACE primed from the constant segment yielded TCR alpha and TCR beta cDNA libraries bearing sample barcodes and UMIs. TCRdb independently ran MiXCR on the 5' RACE reads; one entry per CDR3 protein. The sample includes a few hundred thousand distinct CDR3 sequences, more than 15% of them seen just once. Trimming removed 0 bases from V and 6 bases from J, with 14 bases in between. Germline-derived CDR1 and CDR2 are LGHNA and YNFKEQ. The CDR3 contains 15 residues. The sample holds a few counts of this clonotype.

This receptor was identified in a man younger than 35 who had mild COVID-19 (a few samples of this study predate the infection). Cell type and time point are not known. The chain joins TRBV4-2 to TRBJ1-1; the D is unclear. Specimen: PBMCs or a T cell subset sorted from them (not recorded which). In nucleotides, the CDR3 is TGTGCCAGCAGCCAAGATTGGGGTGATATGCCTGAAGCTTTCTTT. Encoded protein: CASSQDWGDMPEAFF.